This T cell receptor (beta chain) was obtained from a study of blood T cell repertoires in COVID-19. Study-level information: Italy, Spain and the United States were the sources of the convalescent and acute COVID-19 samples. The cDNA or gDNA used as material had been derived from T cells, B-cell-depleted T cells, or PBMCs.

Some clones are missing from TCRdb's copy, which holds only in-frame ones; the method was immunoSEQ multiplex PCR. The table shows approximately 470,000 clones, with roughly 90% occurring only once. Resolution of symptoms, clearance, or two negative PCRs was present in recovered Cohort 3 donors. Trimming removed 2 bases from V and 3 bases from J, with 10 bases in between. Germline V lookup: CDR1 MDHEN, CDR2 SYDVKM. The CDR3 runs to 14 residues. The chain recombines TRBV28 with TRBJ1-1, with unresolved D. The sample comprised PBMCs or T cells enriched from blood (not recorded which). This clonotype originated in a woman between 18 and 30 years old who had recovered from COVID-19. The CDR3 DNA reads TGTGCCAGCAGTTTAGGAGCTGCGTACACTGAAGCTTTCTTT. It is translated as CASSLGAAYTEAFF.